The clone carrying this T cell receptor (beta chain) was seen ten or more times. Trimming removed 5 bases at V and 5 bases at J, with 16 bases between. This CDR3 is built from 14 residues. Germline values: CDR1 SGHVS, CDR2 FQNEAQ. This specimen comes from a study of T cells in Graves' hyperthyroidism and ophthalmopathy. Amplified TCR beta CDR3 regions derived from RNA transcripts. HTBI primers were employed in a first-round RT-PCR of the TCR CDR3. One entry per CDR3 protein results from TCRdb running MiXCR on the multiplex PCR reads. The sample has around 520,000 distinct CDR3 sequences, about 15% seen once; the top ten hold roughly 17%.

The clonotype comes from a woman aged 18-29 years with Graves' hyperthyroidism. What was sequenced was blood. The J gene is TRBJ2-7, the V gene TRBV7-8; D gene unclear. The DNA of the CDR3 is TGTGCCAGCAGCCCTCTACAGTCCTGGGACGAGCAGTACGTC. Translating gives CASSPLQSWDEQYV.